Shown below are 11 T cell receptor beta chains from a single sample sequenced in a study of T cells expressing NK-cell markers. TCRdb reprocessed the 5' RACE reads and keeps a single row for each CDR3 protein, giving no DNA. The sample totals about 460,000 distinct CDR3 sequences. Material for sequencing was blood T cells: a sorted CD56 or NKG2C T cell subset, CD4+ or CD8+ T cells, or bulk PBMC T cells (not recorded which). These receptors all stem from a woman in her 50s in good health.

The CDR3 sequence is CSILPAGVNTEAFF. The chain couples TRBV29-1 to TRBJ1-1; TCRdb calls TRBD1, which cannot be checked without DNA. This CDR3 has 14 amino acids. Germline V gene data show CDR1 as SQVTM and CDR2 as ANQGSEA. The whole variable domain, remainder taken from reference TRBV29-1 and TRBJ1-1, is SAVISQKPSRDICQRGTSLTIQCQVDSQVTMMFWYRQQPGQSLTLIATANQGSEATYESGFVIDKFPISRPNLTFSTLTVSNMSPEDSSIYLCSILPAGVNTEAFFGQGTRLTVV.

V and J are TRBV3-1 and TRBJ1-2. Germline lookup yields CDR1 LGHDT and CDR2 YNNKEL (reference sequence). The CDR3 has 15 residues. CDR3 protein: CASSPRTHTNYGYTF.

The chain uses TRBV9 and TRBJ2-7; TCRdb's D gene call, TRBD1, goes unchecked for lack of DNA. The CDR3 is 14 residues long. The V gene's germline CDR1 is SGDLS and CDR2 YYNGEE. The CDR3 sequence: CASSEGHFAYEQYF.

The V call is TRBV4-1, the J call TRBJ2-3; as DNA is missing, the TRBD2 call by TCRdb cannot be tested. The germline V gene has CDR1 MGHRA and CDR2 YSYEKL. There are 12 residues in the CDR3. CDR3 protein: CASRAGPDTQYF.

This chain links TRBV5-5 with TRBJ1-4; TCRdb's D call, TRBD1, is unchecked because there is no DNA. CDR3 length: 15 residues. CDR1 is SGHKS, CDR2 YYEKEE, per germline (reference sequence). The CDR3 sequence: CASRRTGSQIGKLFF. Full variable domain (outside the CDR3, taken from reference TRBV5-5 and TRBJ1-4): DAGVTQSPTHLIKTRGQQVTLRCSPISGHKSVSWYQQVLGQGPQFIFQYYEKEERGRGNFPDRFSARQFPNYSSELNVNALLLGDSALYLCASRRTGSQIGKLFFGSGTQLSVL.

The J gene is TRBJ2-3, the V gene TRBV3-1. Per germline, CDR1 LGHDT and CDR2 YNNKEL (reference sequence). The CDR3 length is 15 residues. Here the CDR3 reads CASSQYAASTDTQYF.

This sequence joins TRBV27 and TRBJ1-1; checking the TCRdb D call of TRBD1 is not possible without DNA. Germline V gives CDR1 MNHEY, CDR2 SMNVEV (reference sequence). This CDR3 has 14 amino acids. The chain's CDR3 is CASSFFRGHTEAFF.

This sequence joins TRBV3-1 and TRBJ2-4; TCRdb's D call, TRBD1, is unchecked because there is no DNA. Per the germline V gene, CDR1 is LGHDT and CDR2 is YNNKEL (reference sequence). CDR3 length equals 14 residues. The CDR3 is CASSLQGSKNIQYF.

The V gene is TRBV20-1, the J gene TRBJ2-1; TCRdb reports TRBD2, a call that lacks DNA to check it against. The CDR3 sequence is 18 residues long. In germline, CDR1 is DFQATT, CDR2 SNEGSKA (reference sequence). CDR3 amino acids: CSAVKAGTSGRAHVEQFF.

V gene TRBV20-1 combines with J gene TRBJ2-1; TCRdb picks TRBD2, but there is no DNA to check that call. The CDR3 runs 15 residues. The germline V gene has CDR1 DFQATT and CDR2 SNEGSKA (reference sequence). CDR3 region: CSASNGLAGSNEQFF.

V gene TRBV10-3 combines with J gene TRBJ2-6. In germline, CDR1 is ENHRY, CDR2 SYGVKD. The CDR3 is made up of 18 amino acids. The CDR3 here is CAIREGLSSNSGANVLTF.